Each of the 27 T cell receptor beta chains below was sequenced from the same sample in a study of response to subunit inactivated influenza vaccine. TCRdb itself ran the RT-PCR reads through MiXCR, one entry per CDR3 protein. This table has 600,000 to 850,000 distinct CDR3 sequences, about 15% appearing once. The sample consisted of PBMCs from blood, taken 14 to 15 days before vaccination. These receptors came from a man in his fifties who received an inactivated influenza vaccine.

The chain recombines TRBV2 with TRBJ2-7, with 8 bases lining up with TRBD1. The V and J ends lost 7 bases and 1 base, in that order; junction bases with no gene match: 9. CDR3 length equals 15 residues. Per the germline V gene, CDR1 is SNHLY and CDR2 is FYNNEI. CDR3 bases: TGTGCCAGCAAAACCGGACAGGGAGTTTCCTACGAGCAGTACTTC. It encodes CASKTGQGVSYEQYF.

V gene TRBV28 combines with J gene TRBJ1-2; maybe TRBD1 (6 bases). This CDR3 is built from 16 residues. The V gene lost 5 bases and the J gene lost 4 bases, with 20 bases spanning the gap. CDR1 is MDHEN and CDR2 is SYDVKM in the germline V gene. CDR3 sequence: CASSPPSSGGFYGYTF. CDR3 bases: TGTGCCAGCAGTCCACCCTCCAGCGGGGGCTTCTATGGCTACACCTTC.

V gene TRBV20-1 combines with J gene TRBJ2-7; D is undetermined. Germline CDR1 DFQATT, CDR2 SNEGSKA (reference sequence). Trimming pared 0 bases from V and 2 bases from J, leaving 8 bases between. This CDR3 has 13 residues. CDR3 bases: TGCAGTGCTAGAGATACGAAAACCTACGAGCAGTACTTC. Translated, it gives CSARDTKTYEQYF.

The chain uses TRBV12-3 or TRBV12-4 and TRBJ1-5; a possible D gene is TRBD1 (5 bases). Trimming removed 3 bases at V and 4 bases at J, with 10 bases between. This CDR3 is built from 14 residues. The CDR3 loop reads CASSFRRGNQPQHF. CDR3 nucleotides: TGTGCCAGCAGTTTTCGTAGGGGAAATCAGCCCCAGCATTTT.

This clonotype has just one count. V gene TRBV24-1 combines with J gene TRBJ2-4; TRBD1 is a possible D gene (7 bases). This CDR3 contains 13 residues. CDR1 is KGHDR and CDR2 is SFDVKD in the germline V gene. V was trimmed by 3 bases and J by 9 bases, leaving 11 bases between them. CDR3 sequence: CATSDPGGIIQYF. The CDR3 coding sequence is TGTGCCACCAGTGATCCAGGGGGGATCATTCAGTACTTC.

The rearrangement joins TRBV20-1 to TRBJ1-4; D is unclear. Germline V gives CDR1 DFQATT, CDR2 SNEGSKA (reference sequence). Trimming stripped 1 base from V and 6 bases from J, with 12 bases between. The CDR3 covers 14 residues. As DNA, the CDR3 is TGCAGTGCTAGAGTGGTGGGAGTTGATGAAAAACTGTTTTTT. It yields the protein CSARVVGVDEKLFF.

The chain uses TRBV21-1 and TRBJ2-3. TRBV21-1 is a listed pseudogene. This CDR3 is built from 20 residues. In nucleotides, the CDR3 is TGTGCCAGCAGCAAACCGTCGCGATACGGAATGAGGCTTTCCACAGATACGCAGTATTTT. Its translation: CASSKPSRYGMRLSTDTQYF.

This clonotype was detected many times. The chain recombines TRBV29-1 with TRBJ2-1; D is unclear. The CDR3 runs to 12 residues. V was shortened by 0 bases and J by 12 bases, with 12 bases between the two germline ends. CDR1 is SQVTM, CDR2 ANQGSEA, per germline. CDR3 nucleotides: TGCAGCGTTGAAGAGCAGAAAACCCCGCAGTTCTTC. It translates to CSVEEQKTPQFF.

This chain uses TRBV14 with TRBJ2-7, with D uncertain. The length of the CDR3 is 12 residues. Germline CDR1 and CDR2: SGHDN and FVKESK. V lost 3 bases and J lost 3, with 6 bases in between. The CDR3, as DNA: TGTGCCAGCAGCCATTCCTACTACGAGCAGTACTTC. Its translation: CASSHSYYEQYF. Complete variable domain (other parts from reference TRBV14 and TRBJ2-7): EAGVTQFPSHSVIEKGQTVTLRCDPISGHDNLYWYRRVMGKEIKFLLHFVKESKQDESGMPNNRFLAERTGGTYSTLKVQPAELEDSGVYFCASSHSYYEQYFGPGTRLTVT.

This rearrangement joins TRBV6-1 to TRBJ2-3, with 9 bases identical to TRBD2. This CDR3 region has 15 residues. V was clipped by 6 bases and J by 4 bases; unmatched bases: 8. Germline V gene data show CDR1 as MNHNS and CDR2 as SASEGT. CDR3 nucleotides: TGTGCCAGCAGACAACGGGGACTAGCCCCAGATACGCAGTATTTT. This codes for CASRQRGLAPDTQYF.

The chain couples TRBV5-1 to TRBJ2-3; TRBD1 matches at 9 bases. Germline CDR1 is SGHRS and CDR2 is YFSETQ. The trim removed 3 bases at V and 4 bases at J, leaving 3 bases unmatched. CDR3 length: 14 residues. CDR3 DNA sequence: TGCGCCAGCAGCTCTCGGACAGGGGCAGATACGCAGTATTTT. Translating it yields CASSSRTGADTQYF.

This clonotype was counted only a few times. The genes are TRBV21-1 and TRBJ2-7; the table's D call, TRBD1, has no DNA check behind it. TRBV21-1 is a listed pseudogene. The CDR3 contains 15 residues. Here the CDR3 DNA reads TGTGCCAGCAGCAGCCCTGGAGCGCTTTCCTACGAGCAGTACTTC. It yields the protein CASSSPGALSYEQYF.

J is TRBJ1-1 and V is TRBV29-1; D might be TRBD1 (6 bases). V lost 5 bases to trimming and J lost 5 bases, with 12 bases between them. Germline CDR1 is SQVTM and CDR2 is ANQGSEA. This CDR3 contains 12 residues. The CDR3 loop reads CSVTRTVTEAFF. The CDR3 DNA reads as TGCAGCGTTACCCGGACAGTAACTGAAGCTTTCTTT.

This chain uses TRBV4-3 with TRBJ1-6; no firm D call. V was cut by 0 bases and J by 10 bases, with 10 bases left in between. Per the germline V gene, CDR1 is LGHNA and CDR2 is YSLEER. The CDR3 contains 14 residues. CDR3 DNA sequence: TGCGCCAGCAGCCAAGACTCTTTGAACTCACCCCTCCACTTT. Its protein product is CASSQDSLNSPLHF.

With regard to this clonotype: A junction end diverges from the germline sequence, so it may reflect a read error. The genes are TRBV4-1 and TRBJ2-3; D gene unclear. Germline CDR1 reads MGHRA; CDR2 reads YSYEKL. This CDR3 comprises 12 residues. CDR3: CASSHREDTRYF. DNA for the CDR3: TGCGCCAGCAGCCACCGAGAAGATACGCGGTATTTT.

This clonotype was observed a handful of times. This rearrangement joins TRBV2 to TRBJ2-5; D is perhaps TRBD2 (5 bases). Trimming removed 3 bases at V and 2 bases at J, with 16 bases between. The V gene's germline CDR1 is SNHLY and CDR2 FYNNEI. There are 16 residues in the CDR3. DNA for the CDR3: TGTGCCAGCAGTGATTCTGAGGGATGGTCACAAGAGACCCAGTACTTC. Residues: CASSDSEGWSQETQYF.

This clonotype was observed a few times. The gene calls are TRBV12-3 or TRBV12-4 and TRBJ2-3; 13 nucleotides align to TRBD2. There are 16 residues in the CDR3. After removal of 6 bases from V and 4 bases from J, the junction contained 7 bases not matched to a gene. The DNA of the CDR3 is TGTGCCAGCAGCCTGGGACTAGCGGGGACCGCAGATACGCAGTATTTT. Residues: CASSLGLAGTADTQYF.

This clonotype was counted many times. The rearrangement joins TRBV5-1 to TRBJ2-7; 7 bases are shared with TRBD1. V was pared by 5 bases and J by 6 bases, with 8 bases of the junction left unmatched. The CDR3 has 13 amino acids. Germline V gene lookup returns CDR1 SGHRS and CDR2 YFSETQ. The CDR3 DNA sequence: TGCGCCAGCAGTCGGGACAGTACCTCCGAGCAGTACTTC. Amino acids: CASSRDSTSEQYF.

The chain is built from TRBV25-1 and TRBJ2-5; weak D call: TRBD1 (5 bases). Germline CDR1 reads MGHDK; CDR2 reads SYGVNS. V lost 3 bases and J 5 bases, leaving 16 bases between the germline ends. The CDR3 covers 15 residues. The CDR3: CASSDPGFRSETQYF. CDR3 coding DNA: TGTGCCAGCAGTGATCCAGGGTTTAGGAGCGAGACCCAGTACTTC.

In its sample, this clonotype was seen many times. The CDR3 region has the DNA TGCGCCAGCAGCCAAGGGACAGGGGGAAACACCGGGGAGCTGTTTTTT. Protein sequence: CASSQGTGGNTGELFF. The V and J genes are TRBV4-3 and TRBJ2-2; TRBD1 matches 10 bases. This CDR3 is built from 16 residues. V shed 1 base, J shed 2 bases, and the junction held 1 base outside the gene matches. Germline V CDR1 and CDR2: LGHNA, YSLEER.

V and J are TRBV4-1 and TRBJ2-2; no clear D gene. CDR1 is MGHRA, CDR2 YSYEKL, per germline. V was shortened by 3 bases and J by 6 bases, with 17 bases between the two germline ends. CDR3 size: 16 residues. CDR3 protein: CASSQVLSSLAGELFF. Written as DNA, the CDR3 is TGCGCCAGCAGCCAGGTCCTTTCCTCCCTGGCCGGGGAGCTGTTTTTT.

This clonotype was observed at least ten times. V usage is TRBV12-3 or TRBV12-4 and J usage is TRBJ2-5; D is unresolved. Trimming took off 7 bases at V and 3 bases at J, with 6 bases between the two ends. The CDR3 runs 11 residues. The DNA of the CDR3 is TGTGCCAGCACCCTAGAAGAGACCCAGTACTTC. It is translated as CASTLEETQYF.

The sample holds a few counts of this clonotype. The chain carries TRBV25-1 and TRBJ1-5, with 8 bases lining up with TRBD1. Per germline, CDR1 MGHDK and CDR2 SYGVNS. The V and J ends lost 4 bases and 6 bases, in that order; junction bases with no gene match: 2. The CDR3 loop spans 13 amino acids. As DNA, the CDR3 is TGTGCCAGCAGTGGACAGGGGATTCAGCCCCAGCATTTT. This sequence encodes CASSGQGIQPQHF.

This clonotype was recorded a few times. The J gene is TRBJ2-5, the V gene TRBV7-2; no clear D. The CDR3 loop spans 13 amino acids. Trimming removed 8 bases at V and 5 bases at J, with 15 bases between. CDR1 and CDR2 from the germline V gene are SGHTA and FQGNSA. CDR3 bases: TGTGCCAGCTCCCAGAGCCCCTTGGAGACCCAGTACTTC. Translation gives CASSQSPLETQYF.

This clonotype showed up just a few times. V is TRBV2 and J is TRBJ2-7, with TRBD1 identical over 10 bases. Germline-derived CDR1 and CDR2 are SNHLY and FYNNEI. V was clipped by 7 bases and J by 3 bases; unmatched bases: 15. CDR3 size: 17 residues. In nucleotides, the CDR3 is TGTGCCAGCACCGAAATAAACCCGGGACAGGGGAACTACGAGCAGTACTTC. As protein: CASTEINPGQGNYEQYF.

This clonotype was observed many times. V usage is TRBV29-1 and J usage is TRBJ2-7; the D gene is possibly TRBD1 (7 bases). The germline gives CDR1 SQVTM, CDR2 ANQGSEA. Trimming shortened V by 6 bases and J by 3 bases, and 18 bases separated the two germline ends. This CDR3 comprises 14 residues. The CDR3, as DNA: TGCAGCGTCGGGATGACAGGGCGGGACTACGAGCAGTACTTC. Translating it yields CSVGMTGRDYEQYF.

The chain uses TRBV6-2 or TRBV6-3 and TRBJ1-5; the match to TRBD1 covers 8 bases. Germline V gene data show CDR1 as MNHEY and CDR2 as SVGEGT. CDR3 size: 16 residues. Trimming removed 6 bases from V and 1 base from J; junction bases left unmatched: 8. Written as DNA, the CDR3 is TGTGCCAGCAGGAGACTTACAGGGGGAAGCAATCAGCCCCAGCATTTT. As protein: CASRRLTGGSNQPQHF.